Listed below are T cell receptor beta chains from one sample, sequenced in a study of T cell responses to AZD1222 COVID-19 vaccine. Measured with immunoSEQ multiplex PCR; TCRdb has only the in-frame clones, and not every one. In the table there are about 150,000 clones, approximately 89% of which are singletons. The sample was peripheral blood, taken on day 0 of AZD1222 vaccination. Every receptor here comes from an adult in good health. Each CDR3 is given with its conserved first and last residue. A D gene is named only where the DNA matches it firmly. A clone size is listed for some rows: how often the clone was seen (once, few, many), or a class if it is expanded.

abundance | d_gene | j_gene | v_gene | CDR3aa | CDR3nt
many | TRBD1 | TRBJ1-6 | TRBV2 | CASSGTGAHSPLHF | TGTGCCAGCAGTGGGACAGGGGCCCATTCACCCCTCCACTTT
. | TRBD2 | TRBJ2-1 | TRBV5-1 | CASSLGLAGHNEQFF | TGCGCCAGCAGCTTGGGGCTAGCGGGGCACAATGAGCAGTTCTTC
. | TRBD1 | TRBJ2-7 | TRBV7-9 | CASSRNLRQGYEQYF | TGTGCCAGCAGCCGAAACCTCAGACAGGGGTACGAGCAGTACTTC
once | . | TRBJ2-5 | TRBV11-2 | CASSPRTLQETQYF | TGTGCCAGCAGCCCAAGGACCCTCCAAGAGACCCAGTACTTC
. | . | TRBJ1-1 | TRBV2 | CASRLDSTEAFF | TGTGCCAGCCGGTTGGACAGCACTGAAGCTTTCTTT
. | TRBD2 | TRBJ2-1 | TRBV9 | CASSVGSGRARSQFF | TGTGCCAGCAGCGTAGGTAGCGGGAGGGCCCGAAGCCAGTTCTTC
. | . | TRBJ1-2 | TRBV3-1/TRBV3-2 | CASSVAMYGYTF | TGTGCCAGCAGCGTCGCGATGTATGGCTACACCTTC
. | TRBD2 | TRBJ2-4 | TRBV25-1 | CASSPAGGSNIQYF | TGTGCCAGCAGTCCAGCGGGAGGGTCGAACATTCAGTACTTC
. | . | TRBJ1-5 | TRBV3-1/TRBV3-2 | CASSQGGRNQPQHF | TGTGCCAGCAGCCAAGGGGGGAGGAATCAGCCCCAGCATTTT
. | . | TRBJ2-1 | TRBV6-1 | CASSDPPRARSYNEQFF | TGTGCCAGCAGTGACCCCCCCAGGGCGCGATCCTACAATGAGCAGTTCTTC
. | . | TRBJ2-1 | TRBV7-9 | CASSLAGVSSYNEQFF | TGTGCCAGCAGCTTAGCAGGGGTGAGCTCCTACAATGAGCAGTTCTTC
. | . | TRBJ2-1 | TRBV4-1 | CASSVHGQRDNNEQFF | TGCGCCAGCAGCGTACACGGCCAGCGGGACAACAATGAGCAGTTCTTC
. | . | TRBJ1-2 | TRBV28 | CASSLNAGRDGYTF | TGTGCCAGCAGTTTAAACGCGGGTAGGGATGGCTACACCTTC
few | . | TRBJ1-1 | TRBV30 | CAWNRDTANTEAFF | TGTGCCTGGAACAGGGACACCGCGAACACTGAAGCTTTCTTT
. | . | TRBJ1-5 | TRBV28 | CASSPTQGGRGQPQHF | TGTGCCAGCAGCCCTACTCAAGGTGGGCGCGGGCAGCCCCAGCATTTT
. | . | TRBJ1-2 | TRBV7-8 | CAGPGTKRACGYTF | TGTGCCGGACCGGGGACCAAAAGGGCCTGTGGCTACACCTTC
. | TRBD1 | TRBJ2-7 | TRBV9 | CASSVGGTGYEQYF | TGTGCCAGCAGCGTAGGAGGGACAGGCTACGAGCAGTACTTC
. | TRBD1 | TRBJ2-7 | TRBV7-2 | CASSSGTGSYEQYF | TGTGCCAGCAGCTCCGGGACAGGTTCGTACGAGCAGTACTTC
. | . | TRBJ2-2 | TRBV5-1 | CASSFSAGADTGELFF | TGCGCCAGCAGCTTTTCGGCGGGGGCGGACACCGGGGAGCTGTTTTTT
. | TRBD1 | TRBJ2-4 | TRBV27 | CASVGTGVGRNIQYF | TGTGCCAGCGTTGGGACAGGGGTTGGGAGAAACATTCAGTACTTC
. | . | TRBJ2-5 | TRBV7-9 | CASSLYGAGQETQYF | TGTGCCAGCAGCTTATACGGCGCTGGCCAAGAGACCCAGTACTTC
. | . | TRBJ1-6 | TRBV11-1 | CASSSSPEGTSPLHF | TGTGCCAGCAGCTCCTCTCCTGAGGGAACTTCACCCCTCCACTTT
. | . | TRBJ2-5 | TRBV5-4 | CASSLAAGGETQYF | TGTGCCAGCAGCTTGGCGGCAGGAGGGGAGACCCAGTACTTC
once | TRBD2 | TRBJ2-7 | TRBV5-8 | CASSLEGLAGVREYF | TGTGCCAGCAGCTTGGAGGGACTAGCGGGAGTTCGCGAGTACTTC
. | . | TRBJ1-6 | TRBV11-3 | CASSLRTVNSPLHF | TGTGCCAGCAGCTTACGGACAGTTAATTCACCCCTCCACTTT
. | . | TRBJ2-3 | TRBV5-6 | CASSPAPSTDTQYF | TGTGCCAGCAGCCCGGCCCCAAGCACAGATACGCAGTATTTT
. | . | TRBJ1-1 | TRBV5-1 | CASSSQGTTEAFF | TGCGCCAGCAGCTCACAGGGAACCACTGAAGCTTTCTTT
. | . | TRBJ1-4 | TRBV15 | CATRRTRLSEKLFF | TGTGCCACCCGACGGACGCGGCTTTCGGAAAAACTGTTTTTT
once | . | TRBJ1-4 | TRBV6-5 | CASSYSRSDNEKLFF | TGTGCCAGCAGTTACTCGAGATCGGATAATGAAAAACTGTTTTTT
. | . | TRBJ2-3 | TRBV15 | CATSRVGVVADTQYF | TGTGCCACCAGCAGAGTTGGGGTGGTGGCAGATACGCAGTATTTT
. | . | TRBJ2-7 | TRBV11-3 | CASSLSVTGANYEQYF | TGTGCCAGCAGCTTATCTGTTACGGGTGCCAACTACGAGCAGTACTTC
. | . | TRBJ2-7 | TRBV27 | CASSFALSPLYEQYF | TGTGCCAGCAGTTTTGCCCTTAGCCCCTTATACGAGCAGTACTTC
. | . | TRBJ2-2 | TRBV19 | CASSRTIGTGELFF | TGTGCCAGTAGCAGGACAATAGGGACCGGGGAGCTGTTTTTT
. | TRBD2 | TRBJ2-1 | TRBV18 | CASSPPLAGGLGNEQFF | TGTGCCAGCTCACCACCGCTAGCGGGAGGGCTGGGGAATGAGCAGTTCTTC
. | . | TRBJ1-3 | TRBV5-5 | CASSLTGARISGNTIYF | TGTGCCAGCAGCTTGACGGGGGCCCGGATCTCTGGAAACACCATATATTTT
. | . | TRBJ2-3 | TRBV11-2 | CASSSRDHRSGDTQYF | TGTGCCAGCAGCTCCCGGGACCATCGCTCGGGTGATACGCAGTATTTT
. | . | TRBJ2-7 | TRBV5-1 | CASSADGQGIDEQYF | TGCGCCAGCAGCGCCGATGGGCAGGGAATAGACGAGCAGTACTTC
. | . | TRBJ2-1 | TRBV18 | CASSPIIDNEQFF | TGTGCCAGCTCACCAATAATAGACAATGAGCAGTTCTTC
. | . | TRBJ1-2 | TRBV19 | CASSVEGLGGYTF | TGTGCCAGTAGTGTGGAGGGATTAGGTGGCTACACCTTC
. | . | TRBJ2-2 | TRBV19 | CASQPGLKSTGELFF | TGTGCCAGTCAACCGGGACTCAAGTCCACCGGGGAGCTGTTTTTT
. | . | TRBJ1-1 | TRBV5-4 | CASRVRDFNTEAFF | TGTGCCAGCAGGGTCCGAGACTTTAACACTGAAGCTTTCTTT
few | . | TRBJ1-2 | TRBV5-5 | CASSLEGWAMDGYTF | TGTGCCAGCAGCTTGGAGGGGTGGGCGATGGATGGCTACACCTTC